Each of the 22 T cell receptor beta chains below was sequenced from the same sample in a study of CD8 T cells in ankylosing spondylitis. TCRdb fed the 5' RACE reads into MiXCR, producing one record per CDR3 protein. The table lists 200,000 or so distinct CDR3 sequences, roughly 18% of them singletons, with around 4.5% in the top ten. The specimen sequenced was blood, either unsorted or a sorted T cell fraction (not recorded which). The receptors come from a male donor aged 10 to 35 with ankylosing spondylitis or in good health (not recorded which).

There are many counts of this clonotype. This rearrangement joins TRBV19 to TRBJ2-6, with D tentatively TRBD2 (5 bases). Germline lookup yields CDR1 LNHDA and CDR2 SQIVND (reference sequence). The CDR3 is made up of 14 amino acids. V was pared by 5 bases and J by 2 bases, with 7 bases between. The CDR3 DNA is TGTGCCAGTAGTGGAGGTGCTGGGGCCAACGTCCTGACTTTC. Protein: CASSGGAGANVLTF.

This clonotype was seen only a few times. The chain uses TRBV29-1 and TRBJ2-7, with 10 nucleotides matching TRBD1. V lost 4 bases and J lost 5; bases outside the gene matches: 11. The CDR3 totals 15 residues. Germline CDR1 is SQVTM and CDR2 is ANQGSEA. CDR3 nucleotide sequence: TGCAGCGTTGTCTCACCGGGACAGGGGATGAACGAGCAGTACTTC. Its protein is CSVVSPGQGMNEQYF.

This clonotype was found many times. V gene TRBV2 combines with J gene TRBJ2-3, with no clear D. V lost 3 bases and J lost 5, with 6 bases in between. The germline V gene has CDR1 SNHLY and CDR2 FYNNEI. This CDR3 comprises 12 residues. CDR3 amino acids: CASSDTIDTQYF. The CDR3, as DNA: TGTGCCAGCAGTGATACGATAGATACGCAGTATTTT.

This clonotype was detected ten times or more. The chain is built from TRBV9 and TRBJ2-3; D unclear. V lost 1 base, J lost 2 bases, and 2 bases lay in between. CDR3 length: 12 residues. Per the germline V gene, CDR1 is SGDLS and CDR2 is YYNGEE. The CDR3 sequence is CASSVFTDTQYF. CDR3 nucleotide sequence: TGTGCCAGCAGCGTATTCACAGATACGCAGTATTTT.

This clonotype was seen many times. The CDR3 protein is CAISEGPYEQYF. Here the CDR3 DNA reads TGTGCCATCAGTGAGGGACCATACGAGCAGTACTTC. V is TRBV10-3 and J is TRBJ2-7; no clear D. CDR3 length: 12 amino acids. The ends were cut back, 2 bases at V and 4 bases at J, with 6 bases in the middle. Germline CDR1 is ENHRY and CDR2 is SYGVKD.

In this sample, this clonotype turned up once. The J gene is TRBJ1-2, the V gene TRBV29-1; D is perhaps TRBD1 (6 bases). The germline V gene encodes CDR1 SQVTM and CDR2 ANQGSEA. Trimming removed 3 bases at V and 1 base at J, with 9 bases between. The CDR3 has 13 residues. The CDR3 DNA reads as TGCAGCGTTGATGCCAGGGGTAACTATGGCTACACCTTC. Translating gives CSVDARGNYGYTF.

The chain recombines TRBV18 with TRBJ2-1; D gene uncertain. The germline CDR1 and CDR2 sequences are KGHSH and LQKENI. V was shortened by 3 bases and J by 9 bases, with 12 bases between the two germline ends. This CDR3 has 13 residues. The CDR3 DNA follows: TGTGCCAGCTCACCGCACAAATCGGGTGAGCAGTTCTTC. Its protein product is CASSPHKSGEQFF.

This clonotype was seen repeatedly, ten times or more. This chain joins TRBV2 and TRBJ2-5, with D unclear. Germline V CDR1 and CDR2: SNHLY, FYNNEI. The CDR3 extends over 14 amino acids. Trimming took off 6 bases at V and 3 bases at J, with 14 bases between the two ends. The CDR3: CASRTRPFEETQYF. CDR3 nucleotides: TGTGCCAGCAGAACACGCCCCTTCGAAGAGACCCAGTACTTC.

DNA of the CDR3: TGTGCTAGTGGGTCTACAGGGGGCTTTAATGAGCAGTTCTTC. Translating gives CASGSTGGFNEQFF. This rearrangement joins TRBV12-5 to TRBJ2-1; 9 bases are a match to TRBD1. Trimming at V came to 6 bases and at J to 7 bases, leaving 7 bases not matched to a gene. Germline V gene lookup returns CDR1 LGHNT and CDR2 FRNRAP. CDR3 length equals 14 residues.

The chain couples TRBV7-9 to TRBJ2-1; 8 bases align to TRBD1. The CDR3 is 15 residues long. V shed 5 bases, J shed 8 bases, and the junction held 11 bases outside the gene matches. Looked up from germline, CDR1 is SEHNR and CDR2 is FQNEAQ (reference sequence). The CDR3: CASSAPGQGRDEQFF. As DNA, the CDR3 is TGTGCCAGCAGCGCACCCGGACAGGGTAGGGATGAGCAGTTCTTC.

This clonotype came up a few times. V and J are TRBV6-5 and TRBJ1-2; D may be TRBD1 (5 bases). Between the trimmed V and J ends, which lost 2 bases and 7 bases, there was a span of 23 bases. Germline CDR1 and CDR2: MNHEY and SVGAGI. The CDR3 is 17 residues long. The CDR3 protein is CASSYRPGSLFRAGYTF. The DNA for the CDR3 is TGTGCCAGCAGTTACAGGCCAGGGTCCCTTTTTAGGGCTGGCTACACCTTC.

V usage is TRBV6-6 and J usage is TRBJ2-3; 8 bases align to TRBD1. In germline, CDR1 is MNHNY, CDR2 SVGAGI (reference sequence). The CDR3 loop spans 15 amino acids. J lost 1 base, V lost 7 bases, and 7 bases had no gene match. The CDR3 DNA reads TGTGCCAGCAATATCGGGACAGGAGGCACAGATACGCAGTATTTT. Protein product: CASNIGTGGTDTQYF.

J is TRBJ1-1 and V is TRBV21-1; the table's TRBD1 call for D was not verified on the DNA. TRBV21-1 has pseudogene status. CDR3 size: 13 residues. The CDR3 protein is CASSKFRRVQAFF. The DNA of the CDR3 is TGTGCCAGCAGCAAGTTCCGCAGGGTGCAAGCTTTCTTT.

The sample holds many counts of this clonotype. The V call is TRBV4-1, the J call TRBJ2-6; 10 positions agree with TRBD1. J gave up 0 bases and V 0 bases, and 8 bases lay outside the gene matches. The CDR3 has 20 amino acids. Germline V gene lookup returns CDR1 MGHRA and CDR2 YSYEKL. The CDR3 here is CASSQEGRGQGHSGANVLTF. For the CDR3, the DNA is TGCGCCAGCAGCCAAGAAGGGAGGGGACAGGGGCACTCTGGGGCCAACGTCCTGACTTTC.

This clonotype was detected only a few times. The V and J genes are TRBV10-3 and TRBJ2-7, with 10 bases aligning to TRBD1. The ends lost 6 bases at V and 5 bases at J; junction bases unmatched: 10. Per the germline V gene, CDR1 is ENHRY and CDR2 is SYGVKD. The CDR3 has 15 amino acids. The CDR3 DNA follows: TGTGCCATCAGCCACACCGGGACAGGGGAAGACGAGCAGTACTTC. This codes for CAISHTGTGEDEQYF.

This sequence joins TRBV18 and TRBJ2-5; 13 nucleotides agree with TRBD2. Germline V gene data show CDR1 as KGHSH and CDR2 as LQKENI. The CDR3 is 16 residues long. After removal of 4 bases from V and 14 bases from J, the junction contained 16 bases not matched to a gene. CDR3 sequence: CASSRGTGTSGNTGYF. The CDR3, as DNA: TGTGCCAGCTCACGAGGCACCGGGACTAGCGGGAACACGGGTTACTTC.

There are many counts of this clonotype. V and J are TRBV9 and TRBJ2-2, with TRBD2 identical over 11 bases. Trimming removed 3 bases from V and 6 bases from J; junction bases left unmatched: 10. Germline lookup yields CDR1 SGDLS and CDR2 YYNGEE. The CDR3 runs to 17 residues. The CDR3 DNA is TGTGCCAGCAGCGGAGCAACTAGCGGGAGTATCTCCGGGGAGCTGTTTTTT. As protein: CASSGATSGSISGELFF. Full variable domain (missing parts from reference TRBV9 and TRBJ2-2): DSGVTQTPKHLITATGQRVTLRCSPRSGDLSVYWYQQSLDQGLQFLIQYYNGEERAKGNILERFSAQQFPDLHSELNLSSLELGDSALYFCASSGATSGSISGELFFGEGSRLTVL.

This clonotype was seen at least ten times. The gene calls are TRBV10-2 and TRBJ2-7; no reliable D call. This CDR3 spans 13 amino acids. The V end lost 5 bases, the J end lost 0 bases, and 8 bases lay between the germline ends. Per germline, CDR1 WSHSY and CDR2 SAAADI. This CDR3 is CASSLSSSYEQYV. The CDR3 DNA is TGCGCCAGCAGTCTCAGTAGCTCCTACGAGCAGTACGTC.

This clonotype has a count of ten or more. The chain uses TRBV5-1 and TRBJ1-5, with 8 bases lining up with TRBD1. V lost 3 bases and J lost 6; bases outside the gene matches: 8. CDR1 is SGHRS, CDR2 YFSETQ, per germline. The CDR3 is made up of 15 amino acids. The CDR3 loop is CASSSTGGDRQPQHF. CDR3 DNA: TGCGCCAGCAGCTCTACAGGGGGTGACCGTCAGCCCCAGCATTTT.

This clonotype was recorded at least ten times. This sequence joins TRBV19 and TRBJ1-6; 7 nucleotides line up with TRBD1. This CDR3 comprises 13 residues. J lost 8 bases, V lost 7 bases, and 5 bases had no gene match. Germline V gene lookup returns CDR1 LNHDA and CDR2 SQIVND (reference sequence). This CDR3 is CASNDRVDSPLHF. The CDR3, as DNA: TGTGCCAGTAACGACAGGGTTGATTCACCCCTCCACTTT.

A few counts support this clonotype. The genes are TRBV20-1 and TRBJ1-1; tentative D call: TRBD1 (5 bases). Germline CDR1 is DFQATT and CDR2 is SNEGSKA (reference sequence). Deletions cut 3 bases from V and 7 bases from J, with 15 bases between. This CDR3 spans 13 amino acids. For the CDR3, the DNA is TGCAGTGCTAGGACAGCGATTATGGATGAAGCTTTCTTT. The encoded protein is CSARTAIMDEAFF.

In this sample, this clonotype turned up many times. The chain joins TRBV9 to TRBJ2-3; 7 bases line up with TRBD1. This CDR3 is built from 15 residues. CDR1 is SGDLS and CDR2 is YYNGEE in the germline V gene. The junction had 3 bases not matched to a gene; V was cut back by 2 bases and J by 0 bases. CDR3 in amino acids: CASSVGQTSTDTQYF. In DNA, the CDR3 is TGTGCCAGCAGCGTGGGACAGACTAGCACAGATACGCAGTATTTT. The full variable domain, its missing parts supplied by reference TRBV9 and TRBJ2-3, is DSGVTQTPKHLITATGQRVTLRCSPRSGDLSVYWYQQSLDQGLQFLIQYYNGEERAKGNILERFSAQQFPDLHSELNLSSLELGDSALYFCASSVGQTSTDTQYFGPGTRLTVL.